This T cell receptor (beta chain) appears in the sequencing data of a study of T cells in Graves' hyperthyroidism and ophthalmopathy. Overall study results and limits: Most clonotypes expanded in the thyroid (above 0.001) were also present in blood.

Amplified regions were TCR beta CDR3 sequences from RNA transcripts. The HTBI set primed first-round TCR CDR3 RT-PCR. TCRdb reprocessed the multiplex PCR reads with MiXCR, giving one entry per CDR3 protein. Of about half a million distinct CDR3 sequences in the sample, about 16% were seen once. V was cut by 2 bases and J by 0 bases, with 17 bases left in between. Germline CDR1 reads ENHRY; CDR2 reads SYGVKD. CDR3 length: 17 amino acids. This clonotype has just a few counts. Its cognate antigen is unknown. The study excluded patients with uncontrolled infection, other autoimmune disease, pregnancy or lactation.

The genes are TRBV10-3 and TRBJ2-7, with TRBD1 as a possible D gene (6 bases). The sequence derives from a woman aged 30 to 39 with Graves' ophthalmopathy. The material sequenced was blood. CDR3 in DNA: TGTGCCATCAGTGAGGACTGGGGAACAGGGAGCTCCTACGAGCAGTACTTC. Translated, it gives CAISEDWGTGSSYEQYF.